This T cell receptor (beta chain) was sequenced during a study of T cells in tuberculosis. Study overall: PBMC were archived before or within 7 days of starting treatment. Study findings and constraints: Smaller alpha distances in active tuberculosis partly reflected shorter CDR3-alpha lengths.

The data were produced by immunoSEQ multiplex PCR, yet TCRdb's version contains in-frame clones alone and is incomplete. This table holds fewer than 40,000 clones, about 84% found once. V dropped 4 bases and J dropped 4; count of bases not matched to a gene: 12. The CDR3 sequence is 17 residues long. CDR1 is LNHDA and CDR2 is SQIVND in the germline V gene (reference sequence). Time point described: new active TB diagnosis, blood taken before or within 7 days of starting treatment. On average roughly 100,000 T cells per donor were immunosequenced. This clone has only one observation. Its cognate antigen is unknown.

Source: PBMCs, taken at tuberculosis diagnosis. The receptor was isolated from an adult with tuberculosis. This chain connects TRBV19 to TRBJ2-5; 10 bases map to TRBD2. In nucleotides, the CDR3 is TGTGCCAGTAGTAGGGAGCGTAGCGGGAGGACCGGAGAGACCCAGTACTTC. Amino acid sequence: CASSRERSGRTGETQYF.